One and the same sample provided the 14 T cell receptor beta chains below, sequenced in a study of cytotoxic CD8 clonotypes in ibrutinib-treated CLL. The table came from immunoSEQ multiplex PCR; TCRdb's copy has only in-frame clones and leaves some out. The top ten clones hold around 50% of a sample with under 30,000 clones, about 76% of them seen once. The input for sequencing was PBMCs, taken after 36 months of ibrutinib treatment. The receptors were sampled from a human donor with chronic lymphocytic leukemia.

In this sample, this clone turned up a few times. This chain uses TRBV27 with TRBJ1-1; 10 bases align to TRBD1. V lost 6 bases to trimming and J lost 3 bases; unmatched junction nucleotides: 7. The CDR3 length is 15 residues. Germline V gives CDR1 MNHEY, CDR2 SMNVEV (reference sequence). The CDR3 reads CASSADGQGDTEAFF. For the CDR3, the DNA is TGTGCCAGCAGCGCAGACGGACAGGGGGACACTGAAGCTTTCTTT.

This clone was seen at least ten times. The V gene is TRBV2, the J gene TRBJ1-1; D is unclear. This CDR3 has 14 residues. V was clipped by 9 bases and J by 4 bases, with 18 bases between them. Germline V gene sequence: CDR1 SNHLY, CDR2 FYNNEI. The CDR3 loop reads CASTPRGGSTEAFF. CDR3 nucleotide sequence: TGTGCCAGTACCCCGAGAGGAGGGTCCACTGAAGCTTTCTTT. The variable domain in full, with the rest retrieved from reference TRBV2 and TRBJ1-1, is EPEVTQTPSHQVTQMGQEVILRCVPISNHLYFYWYRQILGQKVEFLVSFYNNEISEKSEIFDDQFSVERPDGSNFTLKIRSTKLEDSAMYFCASTPRGGSTEAFFGQGTRLTVV.

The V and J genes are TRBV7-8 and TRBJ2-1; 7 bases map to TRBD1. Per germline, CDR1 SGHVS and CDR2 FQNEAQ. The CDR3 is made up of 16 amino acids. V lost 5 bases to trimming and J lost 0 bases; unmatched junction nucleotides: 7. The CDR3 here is CASSPQGIGSYNEQFF. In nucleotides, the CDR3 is TGTGCCAGCAGCCCACAGGGGATCGGCTCCTACAATGAGCAGTTCTTC.

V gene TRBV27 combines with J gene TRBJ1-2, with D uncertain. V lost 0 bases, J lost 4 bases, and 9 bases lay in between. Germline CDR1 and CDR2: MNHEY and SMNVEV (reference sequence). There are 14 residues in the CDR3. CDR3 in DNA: TGTGCCAGCAGTTTATCGCACAAGCGCTATGGCTACACCTTC. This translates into CASSLSHKRYGYTF.

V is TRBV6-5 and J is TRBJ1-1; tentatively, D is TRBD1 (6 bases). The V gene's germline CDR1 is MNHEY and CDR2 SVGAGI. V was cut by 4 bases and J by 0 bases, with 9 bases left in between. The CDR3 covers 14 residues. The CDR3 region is CASSWTALNTEAFF. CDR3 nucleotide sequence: TGTGCCAGCAGTTGGACAGCTTTGAACACTGAAGCTTTCTTT.

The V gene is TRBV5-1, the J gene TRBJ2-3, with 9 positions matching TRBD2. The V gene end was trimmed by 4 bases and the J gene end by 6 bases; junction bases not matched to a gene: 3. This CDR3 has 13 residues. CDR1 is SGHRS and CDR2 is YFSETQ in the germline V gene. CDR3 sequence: CASSPAGGDTQYF. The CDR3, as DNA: TGCGCCAGCAGCCCCGCGGGGGGGGATACGCAGTATTTT. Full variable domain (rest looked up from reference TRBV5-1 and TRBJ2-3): KAGVTQTPRYLIKTRGQQVTLSCSPISGHRSVSWYQQTPGQGLQFLFEYFSETQRNKGNFPGRFSGRQFSNSRSEMNVSTLELGDSALYLCASSPAGGDTQYFGPGTRLTVL.

The CDR3 sequence: CASSQVIGGNQPQHF. The CDR3 DNA follows: TGCGCCAGCAGCCAAGTAATCGGGGGAAATCAGCCCCAGCATTTT. The chain links TRBV4-1 to TRBJ1-5, with D possibly being TRBD1 (5 bases). Trimming pared 1 base from V and 4 bases from J, leaving 11 bases between. There are 15 residues in the CDR3. CDR1 and CDR2 from the germline V gene are MGHRA and YSYEKL.

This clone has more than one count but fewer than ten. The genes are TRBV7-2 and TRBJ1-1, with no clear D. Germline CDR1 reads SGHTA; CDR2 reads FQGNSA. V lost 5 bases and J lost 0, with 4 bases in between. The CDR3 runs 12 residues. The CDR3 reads CASSRMNTEAFF. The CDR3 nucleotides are TGTGCCAGCAGCCGGATGAACACTGAAGCTTTCTTT.

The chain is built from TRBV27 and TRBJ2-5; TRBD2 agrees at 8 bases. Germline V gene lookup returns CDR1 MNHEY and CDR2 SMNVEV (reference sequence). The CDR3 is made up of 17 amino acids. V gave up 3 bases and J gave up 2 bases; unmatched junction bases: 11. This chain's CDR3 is CASSLALGGGQQETQYF. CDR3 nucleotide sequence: TGTGCCAGCAGTTTGGCCCTCGGGGGGGGGCAACAAGAGACCCAGTACTTC.

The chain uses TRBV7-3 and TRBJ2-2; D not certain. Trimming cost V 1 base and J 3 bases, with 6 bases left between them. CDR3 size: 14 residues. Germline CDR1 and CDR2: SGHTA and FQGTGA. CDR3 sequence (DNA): TGTGCCAGCAGCTTAAGTGCAGACACCGGGGAGCTGTTTTTT. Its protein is CASSLSADTGELFF.

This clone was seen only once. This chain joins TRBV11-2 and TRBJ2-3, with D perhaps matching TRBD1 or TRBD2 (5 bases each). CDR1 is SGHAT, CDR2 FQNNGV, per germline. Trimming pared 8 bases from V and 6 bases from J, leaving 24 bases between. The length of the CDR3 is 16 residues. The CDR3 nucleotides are TGTGCCAGCCACCACCGGGGCAGGGAAAGGAGGGATACGCAGTATTTT. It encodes CASHHRGRERRDTQYF. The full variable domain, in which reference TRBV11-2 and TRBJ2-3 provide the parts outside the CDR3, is EAGVAQSPRYKIIEKRQSVAFWCNPISGHATLYWYQQILGQGPKLLIQFQNNGVVDDSQLPKDRFSAERLKGVDSTLKIQPAKLEDSAVYLCASHHRGRERRDTQYFGPGTRLTVL.

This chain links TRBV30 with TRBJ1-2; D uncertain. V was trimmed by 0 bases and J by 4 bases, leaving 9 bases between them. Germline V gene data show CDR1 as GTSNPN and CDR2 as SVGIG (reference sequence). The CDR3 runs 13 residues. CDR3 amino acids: CAWSVWASYGYTF. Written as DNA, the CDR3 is TGTGCCTGGAGTGTGTGGGCCTCCTATGGCTACACCTTC. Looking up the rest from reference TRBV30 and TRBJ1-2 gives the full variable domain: SQTIHQWPATLVQPVGSPLSLECTVEGTSNPNLYWYRQAAGRGLQLLFYSVGIGQISSEVPQNLSASRPQDRQFILSSKKLLLSDSGFYLCAWSVWASYGYTFGSGTRLTVV.

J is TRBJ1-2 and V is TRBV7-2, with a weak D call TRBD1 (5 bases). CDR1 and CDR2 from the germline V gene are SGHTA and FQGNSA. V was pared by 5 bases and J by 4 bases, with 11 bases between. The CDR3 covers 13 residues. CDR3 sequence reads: CASSPLGVYGYTF. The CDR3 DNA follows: TGTGCCAGCAGCCCCCTAGGGGTCTATGGCTACACCTTC.

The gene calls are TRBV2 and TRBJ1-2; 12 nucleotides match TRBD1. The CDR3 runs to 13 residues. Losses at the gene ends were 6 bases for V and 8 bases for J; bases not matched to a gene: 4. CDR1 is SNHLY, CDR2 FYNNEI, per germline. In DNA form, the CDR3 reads TGTGCCAGCAGGACCGGGACAGGGGGCGGCTACACCTTC. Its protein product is CASRTGTGGGYTF.